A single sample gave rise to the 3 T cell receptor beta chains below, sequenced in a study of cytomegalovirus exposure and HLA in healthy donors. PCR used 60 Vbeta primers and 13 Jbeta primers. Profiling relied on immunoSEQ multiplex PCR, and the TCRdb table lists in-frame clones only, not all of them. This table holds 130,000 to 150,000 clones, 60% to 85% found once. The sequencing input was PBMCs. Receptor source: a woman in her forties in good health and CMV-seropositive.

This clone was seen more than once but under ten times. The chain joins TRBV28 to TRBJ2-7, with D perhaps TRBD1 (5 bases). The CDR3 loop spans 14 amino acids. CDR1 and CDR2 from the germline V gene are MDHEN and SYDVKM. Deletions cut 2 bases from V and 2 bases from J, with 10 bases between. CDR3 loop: CASSLRPRAYEQYF. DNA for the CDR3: TGTGCCAGCAGTTTAAGGCCCAGGGCCTACGAGCAGTACTTC.

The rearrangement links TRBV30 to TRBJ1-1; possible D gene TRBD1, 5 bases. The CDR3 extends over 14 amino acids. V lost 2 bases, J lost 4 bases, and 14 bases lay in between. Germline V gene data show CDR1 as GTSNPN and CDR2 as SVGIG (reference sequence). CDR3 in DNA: TGTGCCTGGAGTCCCCCTGTCGGGGGCACTGAAGCTTTCTTT. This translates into CAWSPPVGGTEAFF. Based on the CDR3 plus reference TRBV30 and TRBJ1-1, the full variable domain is SQTIHQWPATLVQPVGSPLSLECTVEGTSNPNLYWYRQAAGRGLQLLFYSVGIGQISSEVPQNLSASRPQDRQFILSSKKLLLSDSGFYLCAWSPPVGGTEAFFGQGTRLTVV.

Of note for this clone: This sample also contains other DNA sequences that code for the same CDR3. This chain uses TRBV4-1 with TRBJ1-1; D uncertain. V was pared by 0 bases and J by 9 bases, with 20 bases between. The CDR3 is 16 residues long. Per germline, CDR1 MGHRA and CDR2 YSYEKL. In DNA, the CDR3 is TGCGCCAGCAGCCAAGATTCCGAGGGTTTTCTCCAAAAAGCTTTCTTT. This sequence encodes CASSQDSEGFLQKAFF.